Presented here are 6 T cell receptor beta chains from one specimen sequenced in a study of shared clonotypes between healthy human individuals. Assay: immunoSEQ multiplex PCR; the TCRdb copy retains only in-frame clones and omits some. The sample consists of 2 million to 2.5 million clones, approximately 94% of them appearing once. The sample taken for sequencing was naive CD4+ T cells sorted from blood. As for subset: CD45RA+ positively selected. These receptors were obtained from a man younger than 30 in good health.

V is TRBV6-5 and J is TRBJ2-7, with TRBD2 identical over 8 bases. The CDR3 is 15 amino acids. The germline CDR1 and CDR2 sequences are MNHEY and SVGAGI. The trim removed 4 bases at V and 5 bases at J, leaving 10 bases unmatched. CDR3 amino acids: CASSWLLTSVNEQYF. CDR3 sequence (DNA): TGTGCCAGCAGTTGGCTATTGACTAGCGTGAACGAGCAGTACTTC.

This sequence joins TRBV7-2 and TRBJ1-4; TRBD1 matches 7 bases. The germline V gene encodes CDR1 SGHTA and CDR2 FQGNSA. The length of the CDR3 is 14 residues. V was clipped by 5 bases and J by 4 bases; unmatched bases: 4. CDR3 loop: CASSPTGINEKLFF. The CDR3 DNA reads TGTGCCAGCAGCCCGACAGGGATTAATGAAAAACTGTTTTTT.

DNA for the CDR3: TGTGCCAGCTCCCAATGGGGACACTCAGAGACCCAGTACTTC. Translated: CASSQWGHSETQYF. This rearrangement joins TRBV18 to TRBJ2-5; D perhaps matches TRBD1 (6 bases). The CDR3 extends over 14 amino acids. V gave up 6 bases and J gave up 4 bases, with 15 bases separating them. Germline CDR1 is KGHSH and CDR2 is LQKENI. Looking up the rest from reference TRBV18 and TRBJ2-5 gives the full variable domain: NAGVMQNPRHLVRRRGQEARLRCSPMKGHSHVYWYRQLPEEGLKFMVYLQKENIIDESGMPKERFSAEFPKEGPSILRIQQVVRGDSAAYFCASSQWGHSETQYFGPGTRLLVL.

The rearrangement links TRBV9 to TRBJ1-4; TRBD1 is a possible D gene (5 bases). Trimming removed 2 bases at V and 1 base at J, with 15 bases between. The germline V gene encodes CDR1 SGDLS and CDR2 YYNGEE. This CDR3 spans 17 amino acids. The CDR3 loop is CASSVRGGAETNEKLFF. As DNA, the CDR3 is TGTGCCAGCAGCGTGAGAGGAGGGGCTGAAACTAATGAAAAACTGTTTTTT.

The gene calls are TRBV4-1 and TRBJ1-2; D remains unclear. Germline CDR1 and CDR2: MGHRA and YSYEKL. V was pared by 5 bases and J by 0 bases, with 13 bases between. This CDR3 contains 15 residues. CDR3 protein: CASSKPQAANYGYTF. CDR3 in DNA: TGCGCCAGCAGCAAACCTCAGGCGGCTAACTATGGCTACACCTTC.

The gene calls are TRBV2 and TRBJ2-2, with 11 nucleotides matching TRBD2. Trimming at V came to 3 bases and at J to 0 bases, leaving 3 bases not matched to a gene. The germline V gene has CDR1 SNHLY and CDR2 FYNNEI. CDR3 length: 17 residues. The CDR3 loop is CASSETSGVANTGELFF. CDR3 DNA sequence: TGTGCCAGCAGTGAGACTAGCGGGGTAGCGAACACCGGGGAGCTGTTTTTT.